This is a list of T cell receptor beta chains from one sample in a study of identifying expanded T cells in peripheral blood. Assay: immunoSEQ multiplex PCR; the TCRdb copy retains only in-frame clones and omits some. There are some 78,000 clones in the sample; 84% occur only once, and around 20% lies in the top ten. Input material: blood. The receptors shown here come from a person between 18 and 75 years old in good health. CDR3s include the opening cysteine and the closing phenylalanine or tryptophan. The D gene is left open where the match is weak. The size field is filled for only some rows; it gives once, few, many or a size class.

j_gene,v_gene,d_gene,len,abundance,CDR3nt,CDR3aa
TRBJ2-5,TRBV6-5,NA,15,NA,TGTGCCAGCAGAAACCCGGGACACCCCCAAGAGACCCAGTACTTC,CASRNPGHPQETQYF
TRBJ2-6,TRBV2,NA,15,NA,TGTGCCAGCAGTGGAGGGGGATCTGGGGCCAACGTCCTGACTTTC,CASSGGGSGANVLTF
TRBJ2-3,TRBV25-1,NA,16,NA,TGTGCCAGCAGTAACCGACAGTCAACTAGCACAGATACGCAGTATTTT,CASSNRQSTSTDTQYF
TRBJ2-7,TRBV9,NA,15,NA,TGTGCCAGCAGCGTAAGCGGAGGGGGACTCTACGAGCAGTACTTC,CASSVSGGGLYEQYF
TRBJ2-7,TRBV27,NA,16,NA,TGTGCCAGCAGTTTCGCAGGGGCGGAAAACTCCTACGAGCAGTACTTC,CASSFAGAENSYEQYF
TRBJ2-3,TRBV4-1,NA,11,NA,TGCGCCAGCGGGTCTGGAAATACGCAGTATTTT,CASGSGNTQYF
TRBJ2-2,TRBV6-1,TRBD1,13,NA,TGTGCCAGCAGACGGGACAGGGGAGGGGAGCTGTTTTTT,CASRRDRGGELFF
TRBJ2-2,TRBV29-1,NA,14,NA,TGCAGCGTCTCAAGCCCAATGCACACCGGGGAGCTGTTTTTT,CSVSSPMHTGELFF
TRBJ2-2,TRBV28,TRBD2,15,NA,TGTGCCAGCACTCCTGGCGGGAGTATCACCGGGGAGCTGTTTTTT,CASTPGGSITGELFF
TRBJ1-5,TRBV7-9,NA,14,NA,TGTGCCAGCAGCTTTCCAGGGGAAGGTCAGCCCCAGCATTTT,CASSFPGEGQPQHF
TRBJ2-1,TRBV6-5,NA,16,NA,TGTGCCAGCAGTTACTCCCAGGAAGGCCTTTACAATGAGCAGTTCTTC,CASSYSQEGLYNEQFF
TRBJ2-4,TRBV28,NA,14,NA,TGTGCCAGCACCGATGATCTAGCCAAAAACATTCAGTACTTC,CASTDDLAKNIQYF
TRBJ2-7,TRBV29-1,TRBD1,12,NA,TGCAGCACCCGGACAGGGGACCACGAGCAGTACTTC,CSTRTGDHEQYF
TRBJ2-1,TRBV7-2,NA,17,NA,TGTGCCAGCAGCTTAGGAGGAGGGTCTAGGAGGCGCAATGAGCAGTTCTTC,CASSLGGGSRRRNEQFF
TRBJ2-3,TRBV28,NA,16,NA,TGTGCCAGCAGGTCCCCCGGGGGGCTTAGCACAGATACGCAGTATTTT,CASRSPGGLSTDTQYF
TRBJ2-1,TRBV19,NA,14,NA,TGTGCCAGTAGTATCCGTCCTACCTACAATGAGCAGTTCTTC,CASSIRPTYNEQFF
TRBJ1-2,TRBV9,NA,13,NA,TGTGCCAGCAGCGGAGCTCCGAACTATGGCTACACCTTC,CASSGAPNYGYTF
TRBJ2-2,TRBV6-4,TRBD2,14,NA,TGTGCCAGCAGTGGGGAGGGGTTCACCGGGGAGCTGTTTTTT,CASSGEGFTGELFF
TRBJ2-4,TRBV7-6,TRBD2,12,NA,TGTGCCAGCAGCCCCAGGGAGGGCATTCAGTACTTC,CASSPREGIQYF
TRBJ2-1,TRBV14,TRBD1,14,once,TGTGCCAGCAGCGAGACAGGGGGCGCTGGTGAGCAGTTCTTC,CASSETGGAGEQFF
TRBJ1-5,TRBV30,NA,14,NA,TGTGCCTGGAGTTTACAGGGAGGCAATCAGCCCCAGCATTTT,CAWSLQGGNQPQHF
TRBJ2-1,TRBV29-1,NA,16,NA,TGCAGCGTTGGGGGGGTCGTGGAAGGGGATTACAATGAGCAGTTCTTC,CSVGGVVEGDYNEQFF
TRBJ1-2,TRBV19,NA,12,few,TGTGCCAGTAGCGGGGCTTGGGATGGCTACACCTTC,CASSGAWDGYTF
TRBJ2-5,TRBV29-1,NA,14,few,TGCAGCGTTGAGTCAGGGGACAATCAAGAGACCCAGTACTTC,CSVESGDNQETQYF
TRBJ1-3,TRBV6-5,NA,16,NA,TGTGCCAGCAGTTACTCCGGACTTTACTCTGGAAACACCATATATTTT,CASSYSGLYSGNTIYF
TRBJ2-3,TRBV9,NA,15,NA,TGTGCCAGCAGCGTAGACGGCAGCGACACAGATACGCAGTATTTT,CASSVDGSDTDTQYF
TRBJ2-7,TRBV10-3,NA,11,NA,TGTGCCACCGCCGATACCTACGAGCAGTACTTC,CATADTYEQYF
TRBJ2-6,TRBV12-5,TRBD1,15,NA,TGTGCCACCCCGGGACAGGGGGTCGGGGCCAACGTCCTGACTTTC,CATPGQGVGANVLTF
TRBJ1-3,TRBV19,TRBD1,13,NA,TGTGCCAGTAGCGGACAGGCTGGAAACACCATATATTTT,CASSGQAGNTIYF
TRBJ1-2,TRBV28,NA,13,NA,TGTGCCAGCACGTACGTGGGCCAGTATGGCTACACCTTC,CASTYVGQYGYTF
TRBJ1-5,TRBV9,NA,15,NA,TGTGCCAGCAGCGTAGGACAGGCTAGCAATCAGCCCCAGCATTTT,CASSVGQASNQPQHF
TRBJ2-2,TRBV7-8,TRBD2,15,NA,TGTGCCAGCAGCTTCTCCAGCGGGAGTGGCGGGGAGCTGTTTTTT,CASSFSSGSGGELFF
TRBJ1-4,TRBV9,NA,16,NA,TGTGCCAGCAGCGTAGAGGTGGCAGCAACTAATGAAAAACTGTTTTTT,CASSVEVAATNEKLFF